Following are 30 T cell receptor beta chains from one sample sequenced in a study of blood T cell repertoires in COVID-19. The protocol was immunoSEQ multiplex PCR, while the TCRdb copy is restricted to in-frame clones and leaves out a portion. The data contain some 150,000 clones, around three quarters of them singletons. Specimen: peripheral blood. All receptors come from a man aged 60 to 75 with acute or convalescent COVID-19.

V and J are TRBV12-3 or TRBV12-4 and TRBJ2-7; D ambiguous. The CDR3 consists of 13 residues. V was cut by 4 bases and J by 3 bases, with 10 bases left in between. CDR3 sequence: CASSSDSDYEQYF. The CDR3 DNA sequence: TGTGCCAGCAGTTCAGATTCAGACTACGAGCAGTACTTC.

This clone appeared once. The chain has TRBV10-1 and TRBJ2-3, with TRBD2 matching over 10 bases. Germline CDR1 reads WNHNN; CDR2 reads SYGVQD (reference sequence). The CDR3 is 14 residues long. Trimming at V came to 8 bases and at J to 3 bases, leaving 5 bases not matched to a gene. CDR3 region: CASPGLARTDTQYF. Here the CDR3 DNA reads TGCGCCAGCCCGGGACTAGCGAGGACAGATACGCAGTATTTT.

This sequence joins TRBV7-9 and TRBJ2-7, with D tentatively TRBD2 (5 bases). The V end lost 5 bases, the J end lost 6 bases, and 17 bases lay between the germline ends. CDR1 and CDR2 (germline): SEHNR, FQNEAQ (reference sequence). The CDR3 covers 14 residues. CDR3 loop: CASSPASFNSEQYF. The CDR3 DNA follows: TGTGCCAGCAGCCCAGCTAGCTTTAACTCCGAGCAGTACTTC. The full variable domain, completed using reference TRBV7-9 and TRBJ2-7, is DTGVSQNPRHKITKRGQNVTFRCDPISEHNRLYWYRQTLGQGPEFLTYFQNEAQLEKSRLLSDRFSAERPKGSFSTLEIQRTEQGDSAMYLCASSPASFNSEQYFGPGTRLTVT.

The chain recombines TRBV6-5 with TRBJ2-1; 8 nucleotides line up with TRBD1. CDR1 MNHEY and CDR2 SVGAGI come from the germline V gene. The CDR3 extends over 15 amino acids. The J segment lost 6 bases and the V segment lost 6 bases, leaving 10 bases of the junction unmatched. CDR3 bases: TGTGCCAGCAGCTCCGCCGGGACAGGAATCAATGAGCAGTTCTTC. It translates to CASSSAGTGINEQFF.

In its sample, this clone ranks as medium-sized. In DNA form, the CDR3 reads TGTGCCACAACCGGGTTGAACACCGGGGAGCTGTTTTTT. Translating gives CATTGLNTGELFF. The chain is built from TRBV19 and TRBJ2-2, with unresolved D. The CDR3 is made up of 13 amino acids. The V end was cut by 10 bases, the J end by 1 base, with 10 bases between. Germline values: CDR1 LNHDA, CDR2 SQIVND (reference sequence).

The chain uses TRBV25-1 and TRBJ2-2; D gene uncertain. Trimming cost V 1 base and J 2 bases, with 2 bases left between them. The CDR3 spans 13 residues. The germline CDR1 and CDR2 sequences are MGHDK and SYGVNS. CDR3 nucleotide sequence: TGTGCCAGCAGTGAATCAAACACCGGGGAGCTGTTTTTT. Its translation is CASSESNTGELFF.

V and J are TRBV29-1 and TRBJ1-4; the D gene is possibly TRBD1 (5 bases). This CDR3 is 11 amino acids long. Germline V gives CDR1 SQVTM, CDR2 ANQGSEA. Trimming removed 6 bases at V and 8 bases at J, with 10 bases between. The CDR3 nucleotides read TGCAGCGTCCGGGACTCCGAAAAACTGTTTTTT. This encodes CSVRDSEKLFF.

The chain recombines TRBV11-2 with TRBJ2-3; D remains unclear. Germline CDR1 and CDR2: SGHAT and FQNNGV. The CDR3 has 16 residues. V was cut by 6 bases and J by 7 bases, with 23 bases left in between. The CDR3 here is CASSPSEARVEYTQYF. Here the CDR3 DNA reads TGTGCCAGCAGTCCAAGTGAGGCGAGAGTTGAATATACGCAGTATTTT.

This sequence joins TRBV5-1 and TRBJ2-5, with TRBD2 identical over 12 bases. The CDR3 length is 15 residues. V dropped 2 bases and J dropped 5; count of bases not matched to a gene: 4. Germline CDR1 SGHRS, CDR2 YFSETQ. The CDR3 DNA is TGCGCCAGCAGCTTAGGTCTAGCGGGAGGGGAGACCCAGTACTTC. This sequence encodes CASSLGLAGGETQYF.

The DNA for the CDR3 is TGTGCCAGCAGCTCCCCTCGGACAGGGGTTAACTATGGCTACACCTTC. Protein product: CASSSPRTGVNYGYTF. The chain combines TRBV9 with TRBJ1-2; 9 nucleotides match TRBD1. Germline trimming cut 4 bases from V and 1 base from J; bases unmatched to any gene: 8. This CDR3 contains 16 residues. In germline, CDR1 is SGDLS, CDR2 YYNGEE.

This clone was counted only a few times. The V gene is TRBV10-2, the J gene TRBJ1-6; possible D gene TRBD1, 6 bases. There are 13 residues in the CDR3. CDR1 is WSHSY and CDR2 is SAAADI in the germline V gene. Deletions cut 6 bases from V and 8 bases from J, with 11 bases between. CDR3 sequence reads: CASRDSQDSPLHF. CDR3 sequence (DNA): TGCGCCAGCAGGGACAGCCAAGATTCACCCCTCCACTTT.

The CDR3 nucleotides read TGTGCCAGCAGTTACGGTACAGAGATTCAAGAGACCCAGTACTTC. Protein: CASSYGTEIQETQYF. This sequence joins TRBV6-2 or TRBV6-3 and TRBJ2-5; D is unresolved. Looked up from germline, CDR1 is MNHEY and CDR2 is SVGEGT. This CDR3 contains 15 residues. Trimming shortened V by 2 bases and J by 2 bases, and 12 bases separated the two germline ends.

As for this clone: Other DNA sequences in this specimen translate into the identical CDR3. The chain uses TRBV12-3 or TRBV12-4 and TRBJ2-2, with D maybe TRBD2 (7 bases). CDR3 length: 12 amino acids. Trimming pared 11 bases from V and 7 bases from J, leaving 14 bases between. The CDR3, as DNA: TGTGCCTTCCGGAGGGGGGGCGGGGAGCTGTTTTTT. This gives the protein CAFRRGGGELFF.

This rearrangement joins TRBV4-2 to TRBJ1-6, with TRBD1 identical over 7 bases. This CDR3 is built from 16 residues. With V trimmed by 0 bases and J by 7 bases, 6 bases remained unmatched. Germline CDR1 LGHNA, CDR2 YNFKEQ. This CDR3 reads CASSQDMAGGNSPLHF. In DNA, the CDR3 is TGTGCCAGCAGCCAAGATATGGCAGGGGGGAATTCACCCCTCCACTTT.

The chain carries TRBV3-1 (or the pseudogene TRBV3-2) and TRBJ2-3; perhaps TRBD1 as D (7 bases). The germline V gene encodes CDR1 LGHDT and CDR2 YNNKEL (reference sequence). The CDR3 has 14 residues. The V gene lost 0 bases and the J gene lost 7 bases, with 11 bases spanning the gap. The CDR3 sequence: CASSQDQGGYTQYF. The DNA for the CDR3 is TGTGCCAGCAGCCAAGATCAGGGGGGCTATACGCAGTATTTT.

The chain employs TRBV27 and TRBJ2-5; 7 nucleotides match TRBD1. CDR1 and CDR2 from the germline V gene are MNHEY and SMNVEV (reference sequence). Germline trimming cut 6 bases from V and 4 bases from J; bases unmatched to any gene: 8. The CDR3 is 14 residues long. Here the CDR3 DNA reads TGTGCCAGCAGCCATCTGACAGGGCGAGAGACCCAGTACTTC. This codes for CASSHLTGRETQYF.

The chain combines TRBV27 with TRBJ2-1, with TRBD2 identical over 15 bases. This CDR3 region has 14 residues. V gave up 4 bases and J gave up 9 bases; unmatched junction bases: 1. The germline V gene encodes CDR1 MNHEY and CDR2 SMNVEV (reference sequence). The CDR3 region has the DNA TGTGCCAGCAGTTGGGGACTAGCGGGAGGTGAGCAGTTCTTC. Translated, it gives CASSWGLAGGEQFF.

The chain combines TRBV9 with TRBJ2-3; possibly TRBD2 for D (6 bases). Trimming cost V 6 bases and J 1 base, with 12 bases left between them. Germline V gives CDR1 SGDLS, CDR2 YYNGEE. The CDR3 sequence is 14 residues long. The DNA of the CDR3 is TGTGCCAGCACCACGGGGGTTGGCACAGATACGCAGTATTTT. Protein: CASTTGVGTDTQYF.

The chain recombines TRBV15 with TRBJ1-4; 8 bases are shared with TRBD1. Germline V lookup: CDR1 LNHNV, CDR2 YYDKDF (reference sequence). Trimming cost V 0 bases and J 5 bases; bases outside gene matches: 5. This CDR3 has 16 residues. The CDR3 is CATSRDITGGNEKLFF. As DNA, the CDR3 is TGTGCCACCAGCAGAGATATAACAGGGGGGAATGAAAAACTGTTTTTT.

Turning to this clone: As the CDR3 is not closed by the conserved phenylalanine or tryptophan, this likely results from a read error. Because the CDR3's place on the DNA is in doubt, the DNA is left out and the CDR3 is given as listed by TCRdb. The gene calls are TRBV5-4 and TRBJ2-3; no check of the table's D call, TRBD1, against the DNA was made. Germline CDR1 reads SGHNT; CDR2 reads YYREEE (reference sequence). The CDR3 is 13 amino acids long, termini counted. CDR3 amino acids: CASSFSSPSDSTS.

The chain is built from TRBV7-9 and TRBJ1-1; the match to TRBD1 covers 7 bases. The V gene's germline CDR1 is SEHNR and CDR2 FQNEAQ (reference sequence). The CDR3 has 15 residues. The J segment lost 2 bases and the V segment lost 3 bases, leaving 6 bases of the junction unmatched. The CDR3 loop is CASSFLSGGNTEAFF. For the CDR3, the DNA is TGTGCCAGCAGCTTTTTATCAGGGGGAAACACTGAAGCTTTCTTT.

The V call is TRBV7-3, the J call TRBJ2-1; D gene ambiguous. V shed 5 bases and J shed 9 bases, with 11 bases lying between them. Germline CDR1 and CDR2: SGHTA and FQGTGA. The CDR3 totals 12 residues. CDR3 sequence (DNA): TGTGCCAGCAGCACTGCTGTCGGTGAGCAGTTCTTC. It specifies CASSTAVGEQFF. Combining the CDR3 with reference TRBV7-3 and TRBJ2-1 gives the whole variable domain GAGVSQTPSNKVTEKGKYVELRCDPISGHTALYWYRQSLGQGPEFLIYFQGTGAADDSGLPNDRFFAVRPEGSVSTLKIQRTERGDSAVYLCASSTAVGEQFFGPGTRLTVL.

The J gene is TRBJ2-5, the V gene TRBV18, with D uncertain. Germline V lookup: CDR1 KGHSH, CDR2 LQKENI. The V and J ends lost 3 bases and 1 base respectively, with 3 bases between them. The CDR3 loop spans 12 amino acids. Here the CDR3 DNA reads TGTGCCAGCTCACCCCTCCAAGAGACCCAGTACTTC. Its translation is CASSPLQETQYF.

This chain links TRBV7-9 with TRBJ1-3; the D is unclear. Germline loops: CDR1 SEHNR, CDR2 FQNEAQ (reference sequence). V lost 6 bases and J lost 0, with 12 bases in between. The CDR3 has 15 amino acids. The CDR3 sequence: CASRPSGLSGNTIYF. CDR3 nucleotide sequence: TGTGCCAGCAGACCTTCTGGGCTCTCTGGAAACACCATATATTTT. Based on the CDR3 plus reference TRBV7-9 and TRBJ1-3, the full variable domain is DTGVSQNPRHKITKRGQNVTFRCDPISEHNRLYWYRQTLGQGPEFLTYFQNEAQLEKSRLLSDRFSAERPKGSFSTLEIQRTEQGDSAMYLCASRPSGLSGNTIYFGEGSWLTVV.

This chain connects TRBV19 to TRBJ2-7, with a possible D match to TRBD1 (6 bases). CDR1 and CDR2 (germline): LNHDA, SQIVND (reference sequence). V lost 4 bases and J 5 bases, leaving 18 bases between the germline ends. The CDR3 extends over 15 amino acids. The CDR3 is CASSSQGYPSHEQYF. In nucleotides, the CDR3 is TGTGCCAGTAGTAGCCAGGGGTACCCCTCGCACGAGCAGTACTTC.

This chain joins TRBV27 and TRBJ1-5; no clear D gene. This CDR3 contains 14 residues. Deletions cut 1 base from V and 1 base from J, with 5 bases between. Germline CDR1 reads MNHEY; CDR2 reads SMNVEV (reference sequence). This chain's CDR3 is CASSLYGSNQPQHF. As DNA, the CDR3 is TGTGCCAGCAGTTTATACGGGAGCAATCAGCCCCAGCATTTT.

This clone turned up a few times. The chain has TRBV30 and TRBJ2-1, with a possible D match to TRBD1 (5 bases). Germline lookup yields CDR1 GTSNPN and CDR2 SVGIG (reference sequence). The CDR3 contains 14 residues. Trimming left V 0 bases short and J 3 bases short, with 9 bases between. Written as DNA, the CDR3 is TGTGCCTGGAGTGTCCCAGGGTACTACAATGAGCAGTTCTTC. Translated, it gives CAWSVPGYYNEQFF.

The chain recombines TRBV7-6 with TRBJ2-7; 7 bases map to TRBD2. The junction had 7 bases not matched to a gene; V was cut back by 5 bases and J by 3 bases. The CDR3 spans 14 residues. Per germline, CDR1 SGHVS and CDR2 FNYEAQ. CDR3 in DNA: TGTGCCAGCAGCAAAAGCGGGACTCGCTACGAGCAGTACTTC. Translating it yields CASSKSGTRYEQYF. Variable domain in full (rest from reference TRBV7-6 and TRBJ2-7): GAGVSQSPRYKVTKRGQDVALRCDPISGHVSLYWYRQALGQGPEFLTYFNYEAQQDKSGLPNDRFSAERPEGSISTLTIQRTEQRDSAMYRCASSKSGTRYEQYFGPGTRLTVT.

The CDR3 sequence is CASSGPGQANEKLFF. The DNA of the CDR3 is TGTGCCAGTAGTGGACCGGGACAGGCTAATGAAAAACTGTTTTTT. The genes are TRBV19 and TRBJ1-4; 8 positions match TRBD1. The CDR3 spans 15 residues. Germline loops: CDR1 LNHDA, CDR2 SQIVND (reference sequence). The V segment lost 5 bases and the J segment 3 bases; nucleotides outside the gene matches: 5.

The chain carries TRBV6-2 or TRBV6-3 and TRBJ2-6, with D perhaps TRBD1 (6 bases). Trimming removed 5 bases at V and 3 bases at J, with 8 bases between. This CDR3 has 14 amino acids. Germline CDR1 MNHEY, CDR2 SVGEGT. CDR3 nucleotide sequence: TGTGCCAGCAGTACAGGGTATGGGGCCAACGTCCTGACTTTC. As protein: CASSTGYGANVLTF.